This T cell receptor beta chain was captured by sequencing in a study of regulatory T cells in long-lasting Graves disease. Time point reported: persistent/refractory GD, antithyroid drugs over 5 years with positive TRAb. The TCR library used RNA extracted from PBMCs. Library construction for TCR beta used iRepertoire HTBI primers and Arm-PCR of CDR3 regions. Under the authors' procedure: Samples revealed 62 TRBV and 11 to 15 TRBJ segments. TCRdb independently ran MiXCR on the multiplex PCR reads; one entry per CDR3 protein. The V and J calls were determined by TCRdb, not by the authors. The data hold about 470,000 distinct CDR3 sequences, with under 25% observed a single time. The CDR3 length is 12 residues. Germline assignment: CDR1 MNHGY and CDR2 SVAAGI. Trimming left V 4 bases short and J 6 bases short, with 6 bases between.

The rearrangement joins TRBV6-9 to TRBJ2-2; D is unresolved. This specimen was peripheral blood mononuclear cells (PBMCs), taken when the disease was refractory, from a patient treated with antithyroid drugs. The TCR originated in a female donor with Graves disease. CDR3 nucleotides: TGTGCCAGCAGTTCGTGGGCCGGGGAGCTGTTTTTT. Its protein is CASSSWAGELFF.